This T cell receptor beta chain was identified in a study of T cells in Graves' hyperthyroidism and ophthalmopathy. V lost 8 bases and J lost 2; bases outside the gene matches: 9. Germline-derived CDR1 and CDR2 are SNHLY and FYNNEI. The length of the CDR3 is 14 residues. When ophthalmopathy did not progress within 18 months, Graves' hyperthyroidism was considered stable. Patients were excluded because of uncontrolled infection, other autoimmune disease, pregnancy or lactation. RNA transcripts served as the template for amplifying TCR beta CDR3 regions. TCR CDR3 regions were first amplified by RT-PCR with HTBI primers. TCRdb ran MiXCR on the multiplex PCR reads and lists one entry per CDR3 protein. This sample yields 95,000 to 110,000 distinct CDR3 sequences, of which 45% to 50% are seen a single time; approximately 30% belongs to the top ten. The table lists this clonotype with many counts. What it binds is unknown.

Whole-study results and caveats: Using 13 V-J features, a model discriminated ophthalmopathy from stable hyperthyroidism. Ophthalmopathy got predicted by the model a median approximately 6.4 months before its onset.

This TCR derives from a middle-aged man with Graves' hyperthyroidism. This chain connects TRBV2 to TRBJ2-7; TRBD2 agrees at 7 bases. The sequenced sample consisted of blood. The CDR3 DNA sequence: TGTGCCAGCCGGGGTGGCGGGAGTCCCTACGAGCAGTACTTC. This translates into CASRGGGSPYEQYF.